What follows are 23 T cell receptor beta chains derived from one specimen sequenced in a study of T-cell memory formation after mild COVID-19. TCRdb used MiXCR to reprocess the 5' RACE reads, holding one entry per CDR3 protein. The sample has over 130,000 distinct CDR3 sequences, 11% to 15% seen once; the top ten hold about 26%. What was sequenced was PBMCs or a T cell subset sorted from them (not recorded which). These receptors came from an adult woman who had mild COVID-19 (a few samples of this study predate the infection). Cell type and time point are not known.

This clonotype was detected once. The CDR3 DNA sequence: TGTGCCAGCCAGCCCCCCCGCGAGAGCGGGGAGCTGTTTTTT. As protein: CASQPPRESGELFF. The chain couples TRBV9 to TRBJ2-2; no clear D gene. V was cut by 7 bases and J by 7 bases, with 17 bases left in between. The CDR3 spans 14 residues. Germline V lookup: CDR1 SGDLS, CDR2 YYNGEE.

The rearrangement joins TRBV29-1 to TRBJ2-1; D uncertain. Germline lookup yields CDR1 SQVTM and CDR2 ANQGSEA. There are 16 residues in the CDR3. V lost 1 base and J 0 bases, leaving 13 bases between the germline ends. DNA of the CDR3: TGCAGCGTTGAAGTAGGATCCAAGAGCTCCTACAATGAGCAGTTCTTC. It encodes CSVEVGSKSSYNEQFF.

The sample holds a few counts of this clonotype. This chain connects TRBV3-1 to TRBJ2-1, with TRBD2 matching 7 bases. The CDR3 consists of 14 residues. CDR1 LGHDT and CDR2 YNNKEL come from the germline V gene (reference sequence). J lost 4 bases, V lost 4 bases, and 4 bases had no gene match. The CDR3 region is CASSPAGQYNEQFF. The CDR3 DNA is TGTGCCAGCAGCCCAGCGGGGCAGTACAATGAGCAGTTCTTC.

This clonotype was counted between two and nine times. This chain links TRBV7-6 with TRBJ2-1; tentatively, D is TRBD2 (6 bases). Germline V gene sequence: CDR1 SGHVS, CDR2 FNYEAQ. The CDR3 has 15 residues. V was clipped by 4 bases and J by 4 bases, with 14 bases between them. The CDR3: CASSWEEGRYNEQFF. CDR3 DNA sequence: TGTGCCAGCAGCTGGGAGGAGGGCCGGTACAATGAGCAGTTCTTC.

This clonotype was seen more than once but under ten times. The V and J genes are TRBV29-1 and TRBJ2-2; D call uncertain. Trimming shortened V by 3 bases and J by 7 bases, and 6 bases separated the two germline ends. Germline V CDR1 and CDR2: SQVTM, ANQGSEA. The CDR3 is made up of 11 amino acids. For the CDR3, the DNA is TGCAGCGTTGAGTGGGACGGGGAGCTGTTTTTT. Protein: CSVEWDGELFF.

This clonotype was seen a handful of times. V and J are TRBV3-1 and TRBJ2-1; 11 nucleotides line up with TRBD2. Germline V gene data show CDR1 as LGHDT and CDR2 as YNNKEL (reference sequence). Trimming took 4 bases from V and 7 from J; bases not matched to a gene: 6. This CDR3 spans 15 amino acids. The CDR3 sequence: CASSPVAGGPNEQFF. The CDR3 coding sequence is TGTGCCAGCAGCCCGGTAGCGGGGGGGCCGAATGAGCAGTTCTTC.

This rearrangement joins TRBV7-2 to TRBJ2-3; 8 nucleotides align to TRBD2. Germline-derived CDR1 and CDR2 are SGHTA and FQGNSA. The CDR3 runs 15 residues. V trimming: 5 bases; J trimming: 1 base; junction bases outside the gene matches: 5. CDR3 protein: CASSVGLARTDTQYF. CDR3 nucleotides: TGTGCCAGCAGCGTTGGACTAGCCCGCACAGATACGCAGTATTTT.

In its sample, this clonotype was seen a few times. The V call is TRBV7-8, the J call TRBJ1-5; the D gene is possibly TRBD1 (5 bases). The CDR3 contains 15 residues. Trimming removed 1 base at V and 3 bases at J, with 10 bases between. Germline V CDR1 and CDR2: SGHVS, FQNEAQ. The CDR3 sequence: CASSLEQASNQPQHF. In nucleotides, the CDR3 is TGTGCCAGCAGCTTAGAACAGGCTTCCAATCAGCCCCAGCATTTT.

The chain carries TRBV5-1 and TRBJ2-3; a weak D match, TRBD2 (6 bases). The CDR3 is made up of 15 amino acids. Trimming took 1 base from V and 2 from J, leaving 11 bases between them. Per the germline V gene, CDR1 is SGHRS and CDR2 is YFSETQ. The CDR3 nucleotides read TGCGCCAGCAGCTTGATTAGCGGAGTCACAGATACGCAGTATTTT. Translated: CASSLISGVTDTQYF. The variable domain in full, with the rest retrieved from reference TRBV5-1 and TRBJ2-3, is KAGVTQTPRYLIKTRGQQVTLSCSPISGHRSVSWYQQTPGQGLQFLFEYFSETQRNKGNFPGRFSGRQFSNSRSEMNVSTLELGDSALYLCASSLISGVTDTQYFGPGTRLTVL.

The chain recombines TRBV9 with TRBJ1-1; the match to TRBD1 covers 8 bases. There are 15 residues in the CDR3. From germline, CDR1 is SGDLS and CDR2 YYNGEE. Unmatched junction bases numbered 6, after V lost 4 bases and J lost 1 base. The CDR3: CASSFSGGPNTEAFF. The CDR3 DNA is TGTGCCAGCAGCTTCTCAGGGGGCCCGAACACTGAAGCTTTCTTT.

V gene TRBV20-1 combines with J gene TRBJ2-1; TRBD2 aligns across 10 bases. Germline trimming cut 3 bases from V and 8 bases from J; bases unmatched to any gene: 13. The CDR3 covers 16 residues. Germline CDR1 and CDR2: DFQATT and SNEGSKA (reference sequence). The CDR3, as DNA: TGCAGTGCTAGTGAGAGCGGGGGGGCAGACCCAGATGAGCAGTTCTTC. It encodes CSASESGGADPDEQFF.

This chain joins TRBV6-1 and TRBJ2-7; D tentatively reads TRBD1 or TRBD2 (5 bases each). Germline CDR1 and CDR2: MNHNS and SASEGT. V lost 6 bases and J lost 2, with 14 bases in between. The length of the CDR3 is 14 residues. CDR3 amino acids: CASSSGAGAYEQYF. CDR3 DNA: TGTGCCAGCAGCTCCGGGGCTGGGGCCTACGAGCAGTACTTC.

This clonotype was detected a few times. The rearrangement uses TRBV11-1 and TRBJ1-1; D is unclear. Germline values: CDR1 SGHAT, CDR2 FQDESV (reference sequence). Trimming took 5 bases from V and 1 from J, leaving 14 bases between them. CDR3 length: 15 amino acids. The CDR3 nucleotides read TGTGCCAGCAGCCGTCGGGCCGAGGCGAACACTGAAGCTTTCTTT. It codes for CASSRRAEANTEAFF.

V is TRBV2 and J is TRBJ2-2, with TRBD2 identical over 8 bases. The germline V gene has CDR1 SNHLY and CDR2 FYNNEI. The CDR3 runs 17 residues. Trimming cost V 8 bases and J 1 base; bases outside gene matches: 12. The CDR3 region has the DNA TGTGCCAGCGATCGCGGGGGGTTGGCGGGGAACACCGGGGAGCTGTTTTTT. Its translation: CASDRGGLAGNTGELFF.

The genes are TRBV4-3 and TRBJ2-1, with a weak D call TRBD1 (6 bases). The CDR3 runs 15 residues. The germline gives CDR1 LGHNA, CDR2 YSLEER. Between the trimmed V and J ends, which lost 0 bases and 6 bases, there was a span of 12 bases. For the CDR3, the DNA is TGCGCCAGCAGCCAAGACAAGGGGGATGGCAATGAGCAGTTCTTC. Amino acids: CASSQDKGDGNEQFF.

The chain combines TRBV6-5 with TRBJ2-2; D may match TRBD1 or TRBD2 (5 bases each). Germline V lookup: CDR1 MNHEY, CDR2 SVGAGI. CDR3 length: 15 residues. Trimming shortened V by 6 bases and J by 5 bases, and 16 bases separated the two germline ends. The CDR3 nucleotides read TGTGCCAGCAGCCTTGACTGGGGGAATACCGGGGAGCTGTTTTTT. This codes for CASSLDWGNTGELFF.

In its sample, this clonotype was seen many times. CDR3 DNA: TGTGCCAGCACTACGGCAGGGTCATCCTACAATGAGCAGTTCTTC. The encoded protein is CASTTAGSSYNEQFF. The V and J genes are TRBV7-9 and TRBJ2-1; D perhaps matches TRBD1 (5 bases). The CDR3 runs 15 residues. In germline, CDR1 is SEHNR, CDR2 FQNEAQ (reference sequence). Trimming shortened V by 7 bases and J by 1 base, and 14 bases separated the two germline ends.

This clonotype was picked up a small number of times. The genes are TRBV5-6 and TRBJ2-3; tentative D call: TRBD2 (6 bases). The germline V gene encodes CDR1 SGHDT and CDR2 YYEEEE. Trimming shortened V by 7 bases and J by 9 bases, and 21 bases separated the two germline ends. This CDR3 comprises 14 residues. The CDR3 coding sequence is TGTGCCAGCCGAGGGGACTCCGAGTCGCGGACGCAGTATTTT. Protein sequence: CASRGDSESRTQYF.

This clonotype was seen ten or more times. CDR3 residues: CSVRTGDTYGYTF. The CDR3 nucleotides read TGCAGCGTAAGGACAGGGGACACCTATGGCTACACCTTC. V gene TRBV29-1 combines with J gene TRBJ1-2, with 9 bases aligning to TRBD1. Germline V gives CDR1 SQVTM, CDR2 ANQGSEA. V dropped 6 bases and J dropped 4; count of bases not matched to a gene: 6. CDR3 length: 13 amino acids. Using reference TRBV29-1 and TRBJ1-2 for the parts outside the CDR3, the full variable domain is SAVISQKPSRDICQRGTSLTIQCQVDSQVTMMFWYRQQPGQSLTLIATANQGSEATYESGFVIDKFPISRPNLTFSTLTVSNMSPEDSSIYLCSVRTGDTYGYTFGSGTRLTVV.

This clonotype was recorded a few times. The chain recombines TRBV6-5 with TRBJ2-7, with D possibly matching TRBD2 (5 bases). The CDR3 runs 15 residues. Germline V gene data show CDR1 as MNHEY and CDR2 as SVGAGI. With 1 base removed from V and 3 bases from J, the gap between germline ends came to 13 bases. The CDR3 sequence: CASSYFSSSGYEQYF. The CDR3 DNA sequence: TGTGCCAGCAGTTACTTTTCTAGCTCCGGCTACGAGCAGTACTTC.

The J gene is TRBJ2-1, the V gene TRBV5-5; 7 bases match TRBD1. V dropped 4 bases and J dropped 7; count of bases not matched to a gene: 8. The CDR3 extends over 14 amino acids. Germline CDR1 is SGHKS and CDR2 is YYEKEE (reference sequence). CDR3 coding DNA: TGTGCCAGCAGCCCTGGACAGGCGTCGAATGAGCAGTTCTTC. The encoded protein is CASSPGQASNEQFF.

This clonotype turned up a few times. The chain has TRBV19 and TRBJ1-2, with D perhaps matching TRBD1 (5 bases). Between the trimmed V and J ends, which lost 5 bases and 1 base, there was a span of 14 bases. The CDR3 consists of 15 residues. CDR1 is LNHDA, CDR2 SQIVND, per germline (reference sequence). The CDR3 DNA reads TGTGCCAGTAGTGAAGGGGATCGTTTTAACTATGGCTACACCTTC. It codes for CASSEGDRFNYGYTF.

This rearrangement joins TRBV5-1 to TRBJ2-3, with 15 bases matching TRBD2. Germline values: CDR1 SGHRS, CDR2 YFSETQ. Trimming took 4 bases from V and 2 from J; bases not matched to a gene: 5. CDR3 length: 17 amino acids. CDR3 nucleotide sequence: TGCGCCAGCAGCCAGGGACTAGCGGGGGGTTCCACAGATACGCAGTATTTT. It yields the protein CASSQGLAGGSTDTQYF.